This TCR beta chain was captured by sequencing in a study of Graves' ophthalmopathy and Graves' hyperthyroidism. Germline V gives CDR1 MDHEN, CDR2 SYDVKM. After removal of 10 bases from V and 3 bases from J, the junction contained 18 bases not matched to a gene. The CDR3 runs to 16 residues. This clonotype was observed at least ten times. Researchers took RNA transcripts and amplified TCR beta CDR3 regions from them. HTBI primers primed a first-round RT-PCR, and a second-round multiplex PCR followed. One entry per CDR3 protein, called by TCRdb with MiXCR from the multiplex PCR reads. The sample carries 360,000 or so distinct CDR3 sequences, around 20% recorded once.

Source material: peripheral blood. The chain couples TRBV28 to TRBJ2-7; 7 nucleotides line up with TRBD1. This TCR was sampled from a woman under 30 with Graves' ophthalmopathy. DNA for the CDR3: TGTGCCACCAACCCAGACAGGGTAGGAAAACACTACGAGCAGTACTTC. Protein sequence: CATNPDRVGKHYEQYF.